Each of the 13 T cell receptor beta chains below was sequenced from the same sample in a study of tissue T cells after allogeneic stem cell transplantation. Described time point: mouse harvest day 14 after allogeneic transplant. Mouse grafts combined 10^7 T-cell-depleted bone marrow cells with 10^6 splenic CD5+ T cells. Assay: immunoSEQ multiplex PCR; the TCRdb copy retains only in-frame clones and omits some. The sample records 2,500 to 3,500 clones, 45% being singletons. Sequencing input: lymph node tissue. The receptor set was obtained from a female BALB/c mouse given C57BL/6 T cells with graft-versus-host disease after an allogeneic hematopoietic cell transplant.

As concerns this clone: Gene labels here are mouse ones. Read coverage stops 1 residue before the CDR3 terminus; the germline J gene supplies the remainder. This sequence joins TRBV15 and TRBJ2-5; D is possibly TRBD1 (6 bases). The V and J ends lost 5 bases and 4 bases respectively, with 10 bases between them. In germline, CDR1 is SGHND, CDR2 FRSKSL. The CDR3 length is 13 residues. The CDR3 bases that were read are TGTGCCAGCAGTCGACAGGAAGAAGACACCCAGTAC. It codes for CASSRQEEDTQY. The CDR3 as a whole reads CASSRQEEDTQYF.

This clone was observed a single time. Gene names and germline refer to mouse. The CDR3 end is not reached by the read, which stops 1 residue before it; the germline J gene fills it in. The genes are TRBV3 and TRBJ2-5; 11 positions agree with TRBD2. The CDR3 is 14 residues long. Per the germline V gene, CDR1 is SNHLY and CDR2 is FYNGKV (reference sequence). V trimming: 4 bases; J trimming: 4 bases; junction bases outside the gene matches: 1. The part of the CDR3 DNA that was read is TGTGCCAGCAGCTGGGACTGGGGGAAAGACACCCAGTAC. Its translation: CASSWDWGKDTQY. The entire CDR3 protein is CASSWDWGKDTQYF. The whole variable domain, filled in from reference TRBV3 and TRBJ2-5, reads GPKVLQIPSHQIIDMGQMVTLNCDPVSNHLYFYWYKQILGQQMEFLVNFYNGKVMEKSKLFKDQFSVERPDGSYFTLKIQPTALEDSAVYFCASSWDWGKDTQYFGPGTRLLVL.

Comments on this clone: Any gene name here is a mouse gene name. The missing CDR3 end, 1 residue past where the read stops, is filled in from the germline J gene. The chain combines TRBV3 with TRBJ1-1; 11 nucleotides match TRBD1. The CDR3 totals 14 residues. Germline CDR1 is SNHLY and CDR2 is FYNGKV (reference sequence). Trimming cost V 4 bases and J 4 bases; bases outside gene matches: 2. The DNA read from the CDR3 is TGTGCCAGCAGCTCCGGGACAGGGGGCACAGAAGTCTTC. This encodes CASSSGTGGTEVF. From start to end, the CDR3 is CASSSGTGGTEVFF. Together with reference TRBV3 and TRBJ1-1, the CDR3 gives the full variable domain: GPKVLQIPSHQIIDMGQMVTLNCDPVSNHLYFYWYKQILGQQMEFLVNFYNGKVMEKSKLFKDQFSVERPDGSYFTLKIQPTALEDSAVYFCASSSGTGGTEVFFGKGTRLTVV.

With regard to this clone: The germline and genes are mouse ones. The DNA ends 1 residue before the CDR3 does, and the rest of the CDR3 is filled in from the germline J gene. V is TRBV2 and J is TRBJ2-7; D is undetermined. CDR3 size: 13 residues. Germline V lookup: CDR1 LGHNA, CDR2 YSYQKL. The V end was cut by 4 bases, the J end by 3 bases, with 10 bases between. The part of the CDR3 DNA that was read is TGTGCCAGCAGCCCAGATCCGGACTATGAACAGTAC. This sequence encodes CASSPDPDYEQY. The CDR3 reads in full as CASSPDPDYEQYF.

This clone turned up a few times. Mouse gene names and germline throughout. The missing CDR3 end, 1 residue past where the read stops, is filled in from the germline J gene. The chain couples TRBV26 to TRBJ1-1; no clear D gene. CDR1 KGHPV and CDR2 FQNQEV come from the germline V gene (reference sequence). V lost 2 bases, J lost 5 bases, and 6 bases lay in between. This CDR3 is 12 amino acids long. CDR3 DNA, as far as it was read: TGTGCCAGCAGTCTGGGCCAAACAGAAGTCTTC. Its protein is CASSLGQTEVF. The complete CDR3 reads CASSLGQTEVFF.

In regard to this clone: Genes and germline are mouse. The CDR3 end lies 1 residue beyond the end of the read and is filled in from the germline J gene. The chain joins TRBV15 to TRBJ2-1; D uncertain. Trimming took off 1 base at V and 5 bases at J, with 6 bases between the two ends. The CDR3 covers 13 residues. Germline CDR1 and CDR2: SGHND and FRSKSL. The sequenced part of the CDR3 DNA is TGTGCCAGCAGTTTAGGGTCAAATGCTGAGCAGTTC. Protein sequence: CASSLGSNAEQF. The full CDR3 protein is CASSLGSNAEQFF.

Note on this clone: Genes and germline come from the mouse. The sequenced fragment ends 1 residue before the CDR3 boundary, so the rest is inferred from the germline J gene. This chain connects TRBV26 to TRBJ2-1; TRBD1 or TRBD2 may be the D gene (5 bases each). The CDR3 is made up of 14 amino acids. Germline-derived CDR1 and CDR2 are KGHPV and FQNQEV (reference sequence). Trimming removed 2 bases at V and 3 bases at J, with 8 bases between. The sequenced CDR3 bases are TGTGCCAGCAGTCTGGGGGCGGGCTATGCTGAGCAGTTC. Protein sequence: CASSLGAGYAEQF. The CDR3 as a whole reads CASSLGAGYAEQFF.

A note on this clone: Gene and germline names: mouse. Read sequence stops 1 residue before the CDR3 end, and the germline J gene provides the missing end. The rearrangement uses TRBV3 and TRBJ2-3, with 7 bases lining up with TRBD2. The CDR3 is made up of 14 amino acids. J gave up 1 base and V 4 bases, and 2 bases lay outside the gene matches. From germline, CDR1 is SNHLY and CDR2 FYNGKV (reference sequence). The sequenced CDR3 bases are TGTGCCAGCAGCTACGGACTGGGTGCAGAAACGCTGTAT. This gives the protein CASSYGLGAETLY. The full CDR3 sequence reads CASSYGLGAETLYF. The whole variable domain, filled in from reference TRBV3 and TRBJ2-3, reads GPKVLQIPSHQIIDMGQMVTLNCDPVSNHLYFYWYKQILGQQMEFLVNFYNGKVMEKSKLFKDQFSVERPDGSYFTLKIQPTALEDSAVYFCASSYGLGAETLYFGSGTRLTVL.

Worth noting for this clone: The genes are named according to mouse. The CDR3 protein is CASSRDWGEDTQYF. The CDR3 bases that were read are TGTGCCAGCAGTCGGGACTGGGGGGAAGACACCCAGTAC. This chain uses TRBV19 with TRBJ2-5; 12 positions agree with TRBD2. The CDR3 end falls 1 residue outside the read, so it is completed with the germline J gene. Germline assignment: CDR1 FNHDT and CDR2 SITEND (reference sequence). V trimming: 4 bases; J trimming: 4 bases; junction bases outside the gene matches: 1. There are 14 residues in the CDR3.

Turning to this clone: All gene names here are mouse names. The CDR3 is CSSSQPGGVVTQYF. CDR3 DNA, as far as it was read: TGCTCCAGCAGTCAACCTGGGGGAGTGGTCACCCAGTAC. This chain connects TRBV23 to TRBJ2-5; the table's TRBD2 call for D was not verified on the DNA. The sequenced fragment ends 1 residue before the CDR3 boundary, so the rest is inferred from the germline J gene. The CDR3 consists of 14 residues. Germline V gene data show CDR1 as KGHTA and CDR2 as FQNQQP.

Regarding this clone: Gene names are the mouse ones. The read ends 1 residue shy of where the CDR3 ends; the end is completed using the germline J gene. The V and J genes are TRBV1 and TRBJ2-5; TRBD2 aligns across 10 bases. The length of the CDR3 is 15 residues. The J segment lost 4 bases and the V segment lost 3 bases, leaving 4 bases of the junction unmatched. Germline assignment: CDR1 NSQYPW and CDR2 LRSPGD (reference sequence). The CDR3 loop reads CTCSAPGTGEDTQYF. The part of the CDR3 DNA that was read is TGCACCTGCAGTGCCCCCGGGACTGGGGAAGACACCCAGTAC.

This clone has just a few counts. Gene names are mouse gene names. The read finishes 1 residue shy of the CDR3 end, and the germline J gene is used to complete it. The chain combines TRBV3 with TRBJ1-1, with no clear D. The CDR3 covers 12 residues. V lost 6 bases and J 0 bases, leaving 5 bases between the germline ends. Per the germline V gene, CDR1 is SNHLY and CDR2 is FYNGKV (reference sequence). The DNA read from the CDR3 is TGTGCCAGCAGGGAAGCAAACACAGAAGTCTTC. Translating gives CASREANTEVF. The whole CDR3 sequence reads CASREANTEVFF.

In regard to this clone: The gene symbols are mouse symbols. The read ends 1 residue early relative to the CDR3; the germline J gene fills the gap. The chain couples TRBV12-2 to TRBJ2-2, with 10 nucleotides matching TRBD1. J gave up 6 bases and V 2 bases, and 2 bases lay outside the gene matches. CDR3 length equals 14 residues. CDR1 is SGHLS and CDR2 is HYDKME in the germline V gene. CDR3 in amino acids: CASSPTGGPGQLYF. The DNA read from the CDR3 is TGTGCCAGCTCTCCGACAGGGGGCCCCGGGCAGCTCTAC.